Shown below are 31 T cell receptor beta chains from a single sample sequenced in a study of yellow fever vaccine responses in identical twins. TCRdb re-called the RT-PCR reads through MiXCR, storing one row per CDR3 protein. The top ten hold 4% to 6% of the sample, which has roughly 23,000 distinct CDR3 sequences, around 74% seen once. The sequencing used T cells from blood (PBMCs), unsorted or a sorted subset (not recorded which), collected before or after yellow fever vaccination (not recorded which). The source of these receptors is a woman aged 18-29 years who received the yellow fever vaccine.

The CDR3 DNA reads as TGTGCCAGCAGTTTTTCTAGCGGGATAAATACGCAGTATTTT. It translates to CASSFSSGINTQYF. This chain uses TRBV28 with TRBJ2-3; TRBD2 agrees at 9 bases. The CDR3 is 14 amino acids. V lost 3 bases and J lost 7; bases outside the gene matches: 5. The germline V gene encodes CDR1 MDHEN and CDR2 SYDVKM.

The chain combines TRBV2 with TRBJ2-1, with 7 bases identical to TRBD2. CDR1 and CDR2 (germline): SNHLY, FYNNEI. V shed 1 base and J 2 bases; nucleotides not matched to a gene: 11. The CDR3 length is 18 residues. CDR3 residues: CASSEVGWSAGAYNEQFF. The CDR3, as DNA: TGTGCCAGCAGTGAAGTTGGCTGGTCGGCGGGGGCCTACAATGAGCAGTTCTTC.

V usage is TRBV29-1 and J usage is TRBJ2-4; D is uncertain. The CDR3 is 12 amino acids. In germline, CDR1 is SQVTM, CDR2 ANQGSEA. V gave up 6 bases and J gave up 7 bases, with 13 bases separating them. CDR3 nucleotides: TGCAGCGTCATGGACCCTGGGAACATTCAGTACTTC. Amino acids: CSVMDPGNIQYF.

The genes are TRBV29-1 and TRBJ2-3; tentatively, D is TRBD1 (6 bases). V dropped 5 bases and J dropped 0 bases, with 9 bases sitting between them. Germline CDR1 is SQVTM and CDR2 is ANQGSEA. The CDR3 loop spans 13 amino acids. CDR3 nucleotide sequence: TGCAGCGTTTACAGGGCCAGCACAGATACGCAGTATTTT. Translating it yields CSVYRASTDTQYF.

This clonotype was counted only a few times. The rearrangement uses TRBV5-4 and TRBJ2-4; D tentatively reads TRBD1 or TRBD2 (6 bases each). CDR1 and CDR2 from the germline V gene are SGHNT and YYREEE (reference sequence). Trimming removed 0 bases at V and 8 bases at J, with 15 bases between. The CDR3 loop spans 15 amino acids. The DNA of the CDR3 is TGTGCCAGCAGCTTGGCGGGAGAGGGGGAGGACATTCAGTACTTC. Translating gives CASSLAGEGEDIQYF.

CDR3 region: CASSEAGQIYNSPLHF. The CDR3 DNA is TGCGCCAGCAGTGAGGCCGGACAAATCTATAATTCACCCCTCCACTTT. V is TRBV10-1 and J is TRBJ1-6; the D gene is possibly TRBD1 (5 bases). The germline V gene has CDR1 WNHNN and CDR2 SYGVQD (reference sequence). Between the trimmed V and J ends, which lost 2 bases and 3 bases, there was a span of 11 bases. This CDR3 region has 16 residues.

This clonotype appeared once. The CDR3 protein is CASSPRGLVYADGNTIYF. CDR3 coding DNA: TGTGCCAGCAGCCCCAGGGGGCTAGTCTATGCCGATGGAAACACCATATATTTT. The chain links TRBV11-1 to TRBJ1-3; 8 bases align to TRBD1. V shed 5 bases and J 3 bases; nucleotides not matched to a gene: 15. The CDR3 loop spans 18 amino acids. Germline-derived CDR1 and CDR2 are SGHAT and FQDESV (reference sequence). The variable domain in full, with the rest retrieved from reference TRBV11-1 and TRBJ1-3, is EAEVAQSPRYKITEKSQAVAFWCDPISGHATLYWYRQILGQGPELLVQFQDESVVDDSQLPKDRFSAERLKGVDSTLKIQPAELGDSAMYLCASSPRGLVYADGNTIYFGEGSWLTVV.

The chain uses TRBV5-1 and TRBJ2-1; TRBD2 aligns across 9 bases. The CDR3 spans 16 residues. The germline V gene encodes CDR1 SGHRS and CDR2 YFSETQ. Trimming removed 0 bases from V and 2 bases from J; junction bases left unmatched: 3. CDR3 residues: CASSLVASGTYNEQFF. DNA for the CDR3: TGCGCCAGCAGCTTGGTGGCTAGCGGGACCTACAATGAGCAGTTCTTC.

This chain links TRBV11-2 with TRBJ2-7, with TRBD2 matching over 7 bases. The junction had 5 bases not matched to a gene; V was cut back by 0 bases and J by 3 bases. This CDR3 comprises 15 residues. Per the germline V gene, CDR1 is SGHAT and CDR2 is FQNNGV. CDR3 amino acids: CASSLELADYYEQYF. The DNA of the CDR3 is TGTGCCAGCAGCTTAGAGCTAGCGGACTACTACGAGCAGTACTTC.

V is TRBV6-2 or TRBV6-3 and J is TRBJ1-1, with 8 positions matching TRBD1. Germline values: CDR1 MNHEY, CDR2 SVGEGT. The CDR3 is 15 residues long. V was clipped by 5 bases and J by 8 bases; unmatched bases: 13. DNA of the CDR3: TGTGCCAGCAGTGCCACTCCGACAGGGGCGTTCGAAGCTTTCTTT. Translated, it gives CASSATPTGAFEAFF.

The CDR3: CASSPSSSGANVLTF. CDR3 nucleotides: TGTGCCAGCAGCCCTTCCTCTTCTGGGGCCAACGTCCTGACTTTC. V and J are TRBV6-1 and TRBJ2-6; D remains ambiguous. Germline V gives CDR1 MNHNS, CDR2 SASEGT. The CDR3 length is 15 residues. With 6 bases removed from V and 1 base from J, the gap between germline ends came to 10 bases.

For the CDR3, the DNA is TGTGCCAGCAGCGGGACTCCCGACGGGTTTTATGGCTACACCTTC. This sequence encodes CASSGTPDGFYGYTF. The chain couples TRBV28 to TRBJ1-2; maybe TRBD1 (5 bases). This CDR3 is built from 15 residues. The germline V and J ends were trimmed by 6 bases and 5 bases, with 19 bases remaining between them. Looked up from germline, CDR1 is MDHEN and CDR2 is SYDVKM.

The rearrangement links TRBV11-2 to TRBJ1-6; TRBD1 matches at 8 bases. Per the germline V gene, CDR1 is SGHAT and CDR2 is FQNNGV. Trimming cost V 3 bases and J 8 bases; bases outside gene matches: 3. The CDR3 loop spans 14 amino acids. The DNA for the CDR3 is TGTGCCAGCAGCTTGACAGGGGTTGATTCACCCCTCCACTTT. Amino acid sequence: CASSLTGVDSPLHF.

V usage is TRBV10-3 and J usage is TRBJ2-5; 9 bases map to TRBD2. Unmatched junction bases numbered 8, after V lost 7 bases and J lost 5 bases. Germline V lookup: CDR1 ENHRY, CDR2 SYGVKD. The CDR3 loop spans 14 amino acids. In DNA, the CDR3 is TGTGCCATCAATCCCGGGACTAGCAGTGAGACCCAGTACTTC. It translates to CAINPGTSSETQYF.

The V gene is TRBV27, the J gene TRBJ1-5, with D perhaps TRBD1 (5 bases). The CDR3 is 14 amino acids. Deletions cut 4 bases from V and 5 bases from J, with 12 bases between. The germline V gene has CDR1 MNHEY and CDR2 SMNVEV (reference sequence). CDR3 in amino acids: CASSWSGDDQPQHF. In DNA, the CDR3 is TGTGCCAGCAGTTGGTCTGGGGACGATCAGCCCCAGCATTTT.

This rearrangement joins TRBV10-3 to TRBJ1-5; D is possibly TRBD1 (6 bases). CDR1 and CDR2 (germline): ENHRY, SYGVKD. This CDR3 spans 14 amino acids. V lost 2 bases and J lost 5, with 10 bases in between. The CDR3 protein is CAISEKGGDQPQHF. CDR3 in DNA: TGTGCCATCAGTGAGAAGGGGGGAGATCAGCCCCAGCATTTT.

The chain couples TRBV11-1 to TRBJ2-5, with 7 nucleotides matching TRBD1. Germline assignment: CDR1 SGHAT and CDR2 FQDESV (reference sequence). The CDR3 consists of 15 residues. V shed 5 bases, J shed 2 bases, and the junction held 8 bases outside the gene matches. The DNA for the CDR3 is TGTGCCAGCAGCATCCGGGACAGACTACAAGAGACCCAGTACTTC. Encoded protein: CASSIRDRLQETQYF. The full variable domain, its missing parts supplied by reference TRBV11-1 and TRBJ2-5, is EAEVAQSPRYKITEKSQAVAFWCDPISGHATLYWYRQILGQGPELLVQFQDESVVDDSQLPKDRFSAERLKGVDSTLKIQPAELGDSAMYLCASSIRDRLQETQYFGPGTRLLVL.

The chain recombines TRBV5-6 with TRBJ2-7; D ambiguous. The CDR3 extends over 14 amino acids. The germline V gene has CDR1 SGHDT and CDR2 YYEEEE. V dropped 0 bases and J dropped 4 bases, with 11 bases sitting between them. Here the CDR3 DNA reads TGTGCCAGCAGCTTGGCCTCGACAAGATACGAGCAGTACGTC. It is translated as CASSLASTRYEQYV.

CDR3 sequence: CASSPVDILAKNIQYF. CDR3 DNA: TGTGCCAGCAGTCCAGTGGACATACTAGCCAAAAACATTCAGTACTTC. The rearrangement links TRBV28 to TRBJ2-4; a possible D gene is TRBD1 (5 bases). Trimming cost V 5 bases and J 0 bases, with 14 bases left between them. The CDR3 length is 16 residues. Germline loops: CDR1 MDHEN, CDR2 SYDVKM.

The rearrangement joins TRBV9 to TRBJ2-5; D uncertain. CDR1 is SGDLS, CDR2 YYNGEE, per germline. This CDR3 contains 15 residues. V was clipped by 0 bases and J by 1 base, with 10 bases between them. Here the CDR3 DNA reads TGTGCCAGCAGCGTAGAGGAACGTCCCCAAGAGACCCAGTACTTC. This codes for CASSVEERPQETQYF. Looking up the rest from reference TRBV9 and TRBJ2-5 gives the full variable domain: DSGVTQTPKHLITATGQRVTLRCSPRSGDLSVYWYQQSLDQGLQFLIQYYNGEERAKGNILERFSAQQFPDLHSELNLSSLELGDSALYFCASSVEERPQETQYFGPGTRLLVL.

V gene TRBV2 combines with J gene TRBJ2-2; a weak D match, TRBD2 (5 bases). The ends were cut back, 8 bases at V and 2 bases at J, with 18 bases in the middle. CDR1 SNHLY and CDR2 FYNNEI come from the germline V gene. This CDR3 contains 16 residues. CDR3 loop: CASSPRAGSNTGELFF. The CDR3 bases are TGTGCCAGCTCCCCCCGGGCGGGCAGTAACACCGGGGAGCTGTTTTTT.

V and J are TRBV10-3 and TRBJ2-6; the match to TRBD1 covers 8 bases. The length of the CDR3 is 19 residues. Trimming at V came to 3 bases and at J to 0 bases, leaving 10 bases not matched to a gene. From germline, CDR1 is ENHRY and CDR2 SYGVKD. In DNA, the CDR3 is TGTGCCATCAGTGACTCGACAGGGGCCCGGGGCTCTGGGGCCAACGTCCTGACTTTC. Amino acids: CAISDSTGARGSGANVLTF.

This chain uses TRBV20-1 with TRBJ2-1, with TRBD1 as a possible D gene (7 bases). The CDR3 consists of 14 residues. CDR1 DFQATT and CDR2 SNEGSKA come from the germline V gene (reference sequence). V shed 3 bases and J shed 6 bases, with 15 bases lying between them. DNA for the CDR3: TGCAGTGCTAGCTTCAGGGGGGCCGGCAATGAGCAGTTCTTC. It specifies CSASFRGAGNEQFF.

J is TRBJ1-1 and V is TRBV15; 8 bases map to TRBD1. Per germline, CDR1 LNHNV and CDR2 YYDKDF (reference sequence). CDR3 length equals 14 residues. V lost 2 bases, J lost 8 bases, and 7 bases stayed unmatched. CDR3 nucleotides: TGTGCCACCAGCAGATCCGGGACAGGTATCGAAGCTTTCTTT. Translated: CATSRSGTGIEAFF.

The V call is TRBV29-1, the J call TRBJ1-1; D remains ambiguous. Germline CDR1 and CDR2: SQVTM and ANQGSEA. V lost 4 bases and J lost 7, with 7 bases in between. This CDR3 comprises 10 residues. CDR3 region: CSVVVGEAFF. CDR3 nucleotides: TGCAGCGTTGTTGTGGGTGAAGCTTTCTTT.

The V and J genes are TRBV12-3 or TRBV12-4 and TRBJ2-1; D may be TRBD2 (7 bases). The CDR3 contains 16 residues. Trimming stripped 0 bases from V and 4 bases from J, with 13 bases between. This chain's CDR3 is CASSLAGGQKYNEQFF. The CDR3, as DNA: TGTGCCAGCAGTTTAGCGGGGGGGCAGAAGTACAATGAGCAGTTCTTC.

A single count supports this clonotype. The CDR3, as DNA: TGTGCCAGCAGGAGACTAGCGGGGGGTGAGCAGTTCTTC. It encodes CASRRLAGGEQFF. This chain uses TRBV12-3 or TRBV12-4 with TRBJ2-1; TRBD2 matches 13 bases. The CDR3 runs to 13 residues. V trimming: 6 bases; J trimming: 9 bases; junction bases outside the gene matches: 2.

V gene TRBV18 combines with J gene TRBJ2-1; no clear D. Per the germline V gene, CDR1 is KGHSH and CDR2 is LQKENI. The V end was cut by 4 bases, the J end by 5 bases, with 9 bases between. The CDR3 has 13 residues. The CDR3 DNA is TGTGCCAGCTCACGACTTCGGGACAATGAGCAGTTCTTC. It encodes CASSRLRDNEQFF.

J is TRBJ2-1 and V is TRBV6-2 or TRBV6-3; TRBD2 aligns across 9 bases. V was clipped by 0 bases and J by 5 bases; unmatched bases: 14. Per germline, CDR1 MNHEY and CDR2 SVGEGT. The length of the CDR3 is 19 residues. The CDR3 bases are TGTGCCAGCAGTTACTCTGGGCTAGCGGGGTCCTCCGGACACAATGAGCAGTTCTTC. Translating gives CASSYSGLAGSSGHNEQFF.

J is TRBJ2-3 and V is TRBV5-1; the D is unclear. The V gene lost 0 bases and the J gene lost 0 bases, with 5 bases spanning the gap. Germline V gives CDR1 SGHRS, CDR2 YFSETQ. There are 14 residues in the CDR3. The CDR3 is CASSLADSTDTQYF. The CDR3 DNA reads TGCGCCAGCAGCTTGGCCGACAGCACAGATACGCAGTATTTT.

The J gene is TRBJ1-1, the V gene TRBV7-9; no firm D call. V lost 3 bases, J lost 1 base, and 6 bases lay in between. This CDR3 spans 13 amino acids. The germline V gene encodes CDR1 SEHNR and CDR2 FQNEAQ (reference sequence). The CDR3 here is CASSLETNTEAFF. The CDR3 nucleotides are TGTGCCAGCAGCTTGGAGACGAACACTGAAGCTTTCTTT.